One and the same sample provided the 14 T cell receptor beta chains below, sequenced in a study of metastatic and nonmetastatic thyroid tumors. TCRdb re-called clones from the PCR reads using MiXCR. Among roughly 27,000 clones, around 25% were seen once, and the ten largest hold approximately 14%. Every patient was untreated before thyroid surgery. The sample comprised blood. The receptor set was obtained from a female donor with papillary thyroid cancer or a benign thyroid nodule (not recorded which). Some clones in this sample may be carry-over from other donors' samples.

This rearrangement joins TRBV18 to TRBJ1-6; D is uncertain. Per the germline V gene, CDR1 is KGHSH and CDR2 is LQKENI. CDR3 length: 15 residues. Trimming cost V 3 bases and J 6 bases, with 12 bases left between them. The CDR3 sequence is CASSPRTPINSPLHF. In DNA form, the CDR3 reads TGTGCCAGCTCACCGCGAACTCCTATTAATTCACCCCTCCACTTT.

This clone turned up a few times. No conserved phenylalanine or tryptophan is present at the end of the CDR3, so a read error is the likely explanation. This chain uses TRBV6-4 with TRBJ2-1; tentatively, D is TRBD1 (5 bases). Looked up from germline, CDR1 is MRHNA and CDR2 is SNTAGT. Between the trimmed V and J ends, which lost 6 bases and 7 bases, there was a span of 22 bases. The CDR3 runs 16 residues. CDR3 residues: CASRHRTSAGRNEQFL. DNA for the CDR3: TGTGCCAGCAGACACAGGACGTCAGCCGGTCGGAATGAGCAGTTCCTC.

This clone showed up many times. The chain joins TRBV20-1 to TRBJ2-2; D is unresolved. This CDR3 spans 13 amino acids. Deletions cut 3 bases from V and 1 base from J, with 6 bases between. The germline V gene has CDR1 DFQATT and CDR2 SNEGSKA (reference sequence). DNA for the CDR3: TGCAGTGCTAGTGGCGTGAACACCGGGGAGCTGTTTTTT. Translation: CSASGVNTGELFF.

As for this clone: The conserved phenylalanine or tryptophan normally closing the CDR3 is absent here, so this likely arose from a read error. The genes are TRBV6-1 and TRBJ1-2; D not certain. CDR3 length equals 13 residues. Germline V gene data show CDR1 as MNHNS and CDR2 as SASEGT. Trimming shortened V by 2 bases and J by 8 bases, and 12 bases separated the two germline ends. The CDR3 DNA is TGTGCCAGCAGTGAATATATTAGCTACGGCTACACCTTA. Protein: CASSEYISYGYTL.

This clone was counted many times. Within the sample, other DNA sequences also encode this same CDR3. The V call is TRBV9, the J call TRBJ2-3; 8 bases map to TRBD1. CDR1 is SGDLS, CDR2 YYNGEE, per germline. V was pared by 5 bases and J by 4 bases, with 15 bases of the junction left unmatched. The CDR3 has 17 amino acids. The chain's CDR3 is CASSTHPGQGISDTQYF. Written as DNA, the CDR3 is TGTGCCAGCAGTACTCACCCCGGACAGGGTATCTCAGATACGCAGTATTTT.

This clone was detected ten times or more. This specimen includes other DNA sequences encoding the same CDR3. J is TRBJ2-3 and V is TRBV29-1, with 11 bases that match TRBD2. The junction had 3 bases not matched to a gene; V was cut back by 4 bases and J by 0 bases. The V gene's germline CDR1 is SQVTM and CDR2 ANQGSEA. CDR3 length equals 15 residues. Written as DNA, the CDR3 is TGCAGCGTTGGAACTAGCGGGGGTAGCACAGATACGCAGTATTTT. Protein: CSVGTSGGSTDTQYF.

Comments on this clone: At one boundary the junction diverges from the germline segment, which might be a read error. V usage is TRBV12-3 or TRBV12-4 and J usage is TRBJ2-5; TRBD2 aligns across 7 bases. This CDR3 spans 15 amino acids. CDR3: CASRGRARYGETHYF. The CDR3 DNA sequence: TGTGCCAGCAGGGGGAGGGCGAGATATGGTGAGACCCATTACTTC.

Ten or more counts support this clone. The CDR3 coding sequence is TGCGCCAGCAGCCAAGAAGTCCCTTTGACTAGCGGAAACAATGAGCAGTTCTTC. It specifies CASSQEVPLTSGNNEQFF. V is TRBV4-1 and J is TRBJ2-1, with 9 bases lining up with TRBD2. The CDR3 runs to 18 residues. V shed 0 bases, J shed 5 bases, and the junction held 11 bases outside the gene matches. CDR1 MGHRA and CDR2 YSYEKL come from the germline V gene.

This clone has a handful of counts. This may be a read error, as it is one base from a much larger clone. This chain connects TRBV5-6 to TRBJ2-7; no clear D. Germline values: CDR1 SGHDT, CDR2 YYEEEE. The CDR3 covers 15 residues. This CDR3 is CASSLAVSFSYERYF. The DNA of the CDR3 is TGTGCCAGCAGCTTGGCCGTTAGTTTCTCCTACGAGCGGTACTTC.

This clone has a count of ten or more. V gene TRBV27 combines with J gene TRBJ2-3; the match to TRBD1 covers 9 bases. V lost 4 bases to trimming and J lost 3 bases; unmatched junction nucleotides: 11. The germline CDR1 and CDR2 sequences are MNHEY and SMNVEV (reference sequence). The CDR3 has 17 residues. Written as DNA, the CDR3 is TGTGCCAGCAGTTCTCGGCCACAGGGGGCTATGACAGATACGCAGTATTTT. Translation: CASSSRPQGAMTDTQYF.

This clone was counted many times. The chain carries TRBV7-9 and TRBJ1-6; possible D gene TRBD1, 6 bases. CDR1 and CDR2 (germline): SEHNR, FQNEAQ (reference sequence). The CDR3 is 17 amino acids. V lost 5 bases and J lost 9, with 23 bases in between. The CDR3 nucleotides read TGTGCCAGCAGCGACCACAAGACACAGGGTACGGCTTCACCCCTCCACTTT. As protein: CASSDHKTQGTASPLHF.

This chain links TRBV7-8 with TRBJ2-7, with TRBD2 matching over 8 bases. The CDR3 sequence is 14 residues long. Germline V CDR1 and CDR2: SGHVS, FQNEAQ. With V trimmed by 5 bases and J by 0 bases, 3 bases remained unmatched. The CDR3 DNA follows: TGTGCCAGCAGCCTGGGACTAGGCTCCTACGAGCAGTACTTC. It encodes CASSLGLGSYEQYF.

About this clone: Just one base apart from a much larger clone, this may be a read error. The chain combines TRBV6-6 with TRBJ2-2; tentative D call: TRBD1 (5 bases). The germline CDR1 and CDR2 sequences are MNHNY and SVGAGI (reference sequence). Trimming shortened V by 3 bases and J by 4 bases, and 9 bases separated the two germline ends. The CDR3 is made up of 14 amino acids. For the CDR3, the DNA is TGTGCCAGCAGTTATCCAGGGTCCACCGGGGAGCTGTTTTTT. Amino acids: CASSYPGSTGELFF.

This clone was seen at least ten times. The chain uses TRBV10-3 and TRBJ1-2; TRBD1 might be the D (5 bases). The germline CDR1 and CDR2 sequences are ENHRY and SYGVKD. V shed 0 bases and J shed 7 bases, with 18 bases lying between them. The CDR3 is made up of 16 amino acids. CDR3 DNA sequence: TGTGCCATCAGTGAGTCATCATTGGCCAGGGTGCGTGGCTACACCTTC. It is translated as CAISESSLARVRGYTF.